Below, one T cell receptor beta chain is given with its context. The data are from a study of blood T cell repertoires in COVID-19. About the research overall: T cells, B-cell-depleted T cells, or PBMCs supplied cDNA or gDNA.

Trimming took 1 base from V and 4 from J, leaving 10 bases between them. The CDR3 is 14 amino acids. Germline V gene lookup returns CDR1 MNHEY and CDR2 SMNVEV (reference sequence). In the original workflow: By means of reference gene primer amplification, nucleated cell counts were estimated. Generated by immunoSEQ multiplex PCR, the TCRdb table keeps only in-frame clones and is missing some. V, J and clone size are those of that table, while D and trimming were read from the DNA. The table includes roughly 130,000 clones, more than 70% detected once. The chain couples TRBV27 to TRBJ1-1, with D perhaps matching TRBD1 (6 bases). Sequenced sample: PBMCs or T cells enriched from blood (not recorded which). This receptor was taken from a man aged 35-49 years with acute COVID-19. For the CDR3, the DNA is TGTGCCAGCAGTTTATTGGGGGCCGGCACTGAAGCTTTCTTT. Protein: CASSLLGAGTEAFF.